This TCR beta chain was retrieved from a study of beta chain features in type 1 diabetes. Overall study findings and caveats: Type 1 diabetes patients had TCRB CDR3s that were shorter (moderately but significantly so) in all four CD4+ subsets.

Every bit of the isolated RNA underwent reverse transcription, so sequencing read expressed TCRB transcripts. Measured with immunoSEQ multiplex PCR; TCRdb has only the in-frame clones, and not every one. The table has about 150,000 clones, around 7.8% seen once. CDR1 SNHLY and CDR2 FYNNEI come from the germline V gene. Trimming removed 8 bases at V and 2 bases at J, with 10 bases between. CDR3 length: 12 residues. This clone was seen only a few times. What it recognizes is unknown. The receptor comes from a woman aged 40 to 50 with type 1 diabetes. The chain links TRBV2 to TRBJ2-7, with D possibly being TRBD2 (5 bases). Input material: central memory CD4+ T cells from blood. Written as DNA, the CDR3 is TGTGCCAGCGGTTCCGGGGCCTACGAGCAGTACTTC. It translates to CASGSGAYEQYF.